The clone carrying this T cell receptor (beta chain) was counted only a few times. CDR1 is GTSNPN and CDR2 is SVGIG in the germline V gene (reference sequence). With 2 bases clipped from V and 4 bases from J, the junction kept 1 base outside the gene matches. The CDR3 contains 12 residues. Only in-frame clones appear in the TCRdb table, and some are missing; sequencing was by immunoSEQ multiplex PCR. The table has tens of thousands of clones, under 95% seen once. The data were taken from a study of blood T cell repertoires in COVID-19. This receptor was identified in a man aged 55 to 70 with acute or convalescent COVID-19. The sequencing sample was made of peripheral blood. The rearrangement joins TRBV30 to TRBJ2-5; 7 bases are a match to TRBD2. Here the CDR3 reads CAWSSGGETQYF. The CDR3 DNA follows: TGTGCCTGGAGTTCGGGGGGAGAGACCCAGTACTTC. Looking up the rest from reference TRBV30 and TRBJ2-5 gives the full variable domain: SQTIHQWPATLVQPVGSPLSLECTVEGTSNPNLYWYRQAAGRGLQLLFYSVGIGQISSEVPQNLSASRPQDRQFILSSKKLLLSDSGFYLCAWSSGGETQYFGPGTRLLVL.